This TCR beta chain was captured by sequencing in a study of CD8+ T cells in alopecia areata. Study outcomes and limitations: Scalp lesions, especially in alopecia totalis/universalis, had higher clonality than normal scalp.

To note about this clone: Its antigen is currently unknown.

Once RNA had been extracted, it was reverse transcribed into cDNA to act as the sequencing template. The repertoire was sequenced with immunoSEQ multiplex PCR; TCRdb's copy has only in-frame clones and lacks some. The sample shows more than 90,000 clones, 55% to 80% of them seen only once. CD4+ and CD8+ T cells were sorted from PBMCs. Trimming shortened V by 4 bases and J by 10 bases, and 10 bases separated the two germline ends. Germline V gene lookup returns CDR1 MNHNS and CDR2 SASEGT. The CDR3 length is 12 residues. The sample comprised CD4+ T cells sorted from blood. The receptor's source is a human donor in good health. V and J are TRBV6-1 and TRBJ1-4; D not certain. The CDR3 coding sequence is TGTGCCAGCAGTGCTCCTGACGGAAAACTGTTTTTT. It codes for CASSAPDGKLFF.